Listed here is a single T cell receptor beta chain. Its matching antigen is unknown. Prior autoimmune disease or systemic immunosuppression barred patients. V gave up 5 bases and J gave up 1 base; unmatched junction bases: 6. CDR3 length: 14 residues. CDR1 and CDR2 from the germline V gene are SGHRS and YFSETQ. Generated by immunoSEQ multiplex PCR, the TCRdb table keeps only in-frame clones and is missing some. The sample includes fewer than 30,000 clones, around 79% of them seen just once. The entry originates in a study of OX40 agonist ivuxolimab in advanced cancers. Study findings and constraints: At 0.1 to 3.0 mg/kg, clonal expansion of CD4+ and CD8+ blood T cells had occurred by week 6. Antigen specificity of clonally expanded peripheral T cells was not established.

This receptor was obtained from an adult with an advanced solid tumor such as melanoma, head and neck, liver or kidney cancer. V gene TRBV5-1 combines with J gene TRBJ2-7; TRBD2 aligns across 7 bases. The sample here was CD4+ or CD8+ T cells sorted from blood, taken in a trial of the OX40 agonist ivuxolimab. In DNA, the CDR3 is TGCGCCAGCAGTCTCGTGGGGGGGTCCTACGAGCAGTACTTC. Its protein is CASSLVGGSYEQYF. The full variable domain, in which reference TRBV5-1 and TRBJ2-7 provide the parts outside the CDR3, is KAGVTQTPRYLIKTRGQQVTLSCSPISGHRSVSWYQQTPGQGLQFLFEYFSETQRNKGNFPGRFSGRQFSNSRSEMNVSTLELGDSALYLCASSLVGGSYEQYFGPGTRLTVT.